The source of this TCR beta chain is a study of T cells in localized non-small cell lung cancer (dated by TCRdb to 2020 to 2021). In the study overall: Comparing tumors with uninvolved tumor-adjacent lungs, the study looked at the T cell repertoires of roughly 250 patients with early-stage NSCLC. The cohort was made up of around 250 treatment-naive NSCLC patients whose localized lung tumors had been resected. A mean age of 66.3 years was recorded for the NSCLC patients, of whom under 150 were male and 95 to 110 were female.

TCR beta CDR3 regions were sequenced from DNA using the immunoSEQ Assay. On the authors' methods: T cell density was computed as TCR beta template counts normalized to usable DNA estimated by amplifying housekeeping genes. Richness was estimated with the preseqR package, extrapolating to 400,000 templates for PBMC samples and 120,000 templates for tissue samples. Clonality was defined as one minus Pielou's evenness. To identify tissue-enriched TCRs, differential abundance testing was run on productive amino-acid clonotypes with a minimum total count of 5 and an alpha of 0.1. The Jaccard Index and the Morisita Overlap Index were used to quantify repertoire overlap between compartments. GLIPH grouped TCR beta CDR3s together with public tetramer-defined viral CDR3s, and a viral motif had to include at least three viral sequences and also show V-gene enrichment. TCRdb re-hosts the immuneACCESS table, in-frame sequences only. Its copies lack some clones; in the studies checked, an unresolved V gene accounts for under half of them, and the cause for the rest is not known. The V and J calls and clone size come from that table; D and trimming were worked out from the DNA. The sample profile shows some 35,000 clones; more than 90% of them were found once. Roughly 7.4% of the sample is held by the ten biggest clonotypes.

The paper's findings and limits, for the study overall: Because multi-region tumor sequencing was not done, intratumor heterogeneity could not be ruled out. A median of around 57 of the top 100 tumor clones were detected in paired uninvolved adjacent lung, and about 29 of these tumor clones were also found among the top 100 clones of the paired uninvolved adjacent lung. Uninvolved tumor-adjacent lung showed the highest T cell clonality, higher than tumor, which suggests more focused antigenic responses in the adjacent lung. Longer overall survival was associated with higher T cell density in blood, whereas shorter survival was associated with higher clonality in adjacent lung. Because the study design was exploratory, TCR variables were selected using unadjusted p-values without false-discovery rate correction.

At diagnosis, peripheral blood, uninvolved tumor-adjacent lung and tumor were collected and were preserved as a mix of fresh-frozen and FFPE material. For TCR repertoire profiling, blood samples were analyzed as peripheral blood mononuclear cells. The CDR1 and CDR2 encoded by the germline V gene are SGDLS and YYNGEE. The V end loses 2 bases and the J end loses 3 bases, and a stretch of 11 bases separates them. The cysteine opens and the phenylalanine closes a CDR3 of 14 amino acids. Only the CDR3 DNA stays, 42 bases, in frame from base 1. Notes on this clone: There is no known antigen for this receptor. Per-nucleotide qualities are absent, and no much larger clonotype sits a single base away.

Specimen: peripheral blood, collected before any cancer treatment. The chain is assembled from TRBV9 and TRBJ2-5; the D region possibly corresponds to TRBD1 (5 bases align). The receptor was derived from a female donor at least 60 years old with stage I lung adenocarcinoma. CDR3 protein: CASSVGPLEETQYF. DNA sequence: TGTGCCAGCAGCGTGGGGCCCCTAGAAGAGACCCAGTACTTC.